Listed below are T cell receptor beta chains from one sample, sequenced in a study of cytomegalovirus exposure and HLA in healthy donors. The protocol was immunoSEQ multiplex PCR, while the TCRdb copy is restricted to in-frame clones and leaves out a portion. Of 100,000 or so clones in the sample, roughly 73% are singletons; the top ten hold 3.5% to 4.5%. Material for sequencing was PBMCs. All receptors come from a man aged 40-49 years in good health and CMV-seronegative. Each CDR3 is given with its conserved first and last residue. A D gene is named only where the DNA matches it firmly. The size entry is marked missing in some rows and otherwise reads once, few, many or a size class.

J: TRBJ1-5
D: TRBD1
V: TRBV19
size: -
CDR3: CASSTGTADSPPQHF
DNA: TGTGCCAGTAGTACTGGGACAGCCGATTCTCCCCCCCAGCATTTT

J: TRBJ1-2
D: TRBD1
V: TRBV9
size: -
CDR3: CASSGRDRAYGYTF
DNA: TGTGCCAGCAGTGGCCGGGACAGGGCCTATGGCTACACCTTC

J: TRBJ2-3
D: TRBD2
V: TRBV6-6
size: once
CDR3: CASSYSGSGGTDTQYF
DNA: TGTGCCAGCAGTTACTCGGGAAGCGGGGGCACAGATACGCAGTATTTT

J: TRBJ1-4
D: -
V: TRBV5-6
size: few
CDR3: CASSSRWEGLAEKLFF
DNA: TGTGCCAGCAGCTCAAGATGGGAGGGACTGGCGGAAAAACTGTTTTTT

J: TRBJ2-1
D: -
V: TRBV29-1
size: once
CDR3: CSVVAPAEQFF
DNA: TGCAGCGTTGTAGCCCCGGCCGAGCAGTTCTTC

J: TRBJ2-7
D: -
V: TRBV5-8
size: -
CDR3: CASSLVLPYEQYF
DNA: TGTGCCAGCAGCTTGGTGCTCCCCTACGAGCAGTACTTC

J: TRBJ1-5
D: -
V: TRBV19
size: few
CDR3: CASNRYRANQPQHF
DNA: TGTGCCAGTAACCGGTACAGGGCAAATCAGCCCCAGCATTTT

J: TRBJ2-2
D: TRBD1
V: TRBV7-2
size: once
CDR3: CASSLVAGGTGELFF
DNA: TGTGCCAGCAGCTTAGTGGCAGGGGGCACCGGGGAGCTGTTTTTT

J: TRBJ2-1
D: -
V: TRBV18
size: -
CDR3: CASSPLLRGTNNEQFF
DNA: TGTGCCAGCTCACCACTACTGAGGGGGACAAACAATGAGCAGTTCTTC

J: TRBJ2-5
D: -
V: TRBV21-1
size: few
CDR3: CASSTPGGATETQYF
DNA: TGTGCCAGCAGCACTCCCGGGGGGGCCACAGAGACCCAGTACTTC

J: TRBJ2-2
D: -
V: TRBV5-4
size: -
CDR3: CASSLGSGLQNTGELFF
DNA: TGTGCCAGCAGCTTGGGGAGCGGGCTACAGAACACCGGGGAGCTGTTTTTT

J: TRBJ2-5
D: TRBD1
V: TRBV19
size: -
CDR3: CASSPVAEDRDEETQYF
DNA: TGTGCCAGTAGCCCAGTGGCCGAGGACAGGGATGAGGAGACCCAGTACTTC

J: TRBJ2-2
D: -
V: TRBV5-4
size: -
CDR3: CASRPQNTGELFF
DNA: TGTGCCAGCAGACCACAGAACACCGGGGAGCTGTTTTTT

J: TRBJ2-3
D: TRBD2
V: TRBV2
size: -
CDR3: CASRRGSGGVDTQYF
DNA: TGTGCCAGCAGGAGGGGTAGCGGGGGAGTCGATACGCAGTATTTT

J: TRBJ1-6
D: TRBD1
V: TRBV4-3
size: many
CDR3: CASSQDRPGQGFNSPLHF
DNA: TGCGCCAGCAGCCAAGATCGTCCTGGACAGGGGTTTAATTCACCCCTCCACTTT

J: TRBJ2-4
D: TRBD1
V: TRBV2
size: -
CDR3: CASRGGQGSKNIQYF
DNA: TGTGCCAGCAGAGGGGGACAGGGCTCCAAAAACATTCAGTACTTC

J: TRBJ2-1
D: -
V: TRBV5-1
size: -
CDR3: CASNPATRLYNEQFF
DNA: TGCGCCAGCAACCCGGCGACCAGGCTGTACAATGAGCAGTTCTTC

J: TRBJ2-3
D: -
V: TRBV10-3
size: once
CDR3: CAISEPTKTTDTQYF
DNA: TGTGCCATCAGTGAACCGACAAAGACCACAGATACGCAGTATTTT

J: TRBJ2-6
D: TRBD1
V: TRBV2
size: few
CDR3: CASVRDRGPGANVLTF
DNA: TGTGCCAGCGTCCGGGACAGGGGGCCTGGGGCCAACGTCCTGACTTTC

J: TRBJ2-7
D: TRBD2
V: TRBV6-5
size: -
CDR3: CASSYTGLADEQYF
DNA: TGTGCCAGCAGTTACACCGGACTAGCCGACGAGCAGTACTTC

J: TRBJ1-5
D: -
V: TRBV19
size: few
CDR3: CASRQGGSQPQHF
DNA: TGTGCCAGTAGGCAGGGCGGTTCTCAGCCCCAGCATTTT

J: TRBJ2-3
D: -
V: TRBV5-1
size: -
CDR3: CASSQTALSTDTQYF
DNA: TGCGCCAGCAGCCAAACGGCACTAAGCACAGATACGCAGTATTTT

J: TRBJ2-7
D: -
V: TRBV5-6
size: once
CDR3: CASSLSQGGREQYF
DNA: TGTGCCAGCAGCTTGAGTCAAGGGGGTAGGGAGCAGTACTTC

J: TRBJ2-5
D: -
V: TRBV2
size: -
CDR3: CASKERTETQYF
DNA: TGTGCCAGCAAGGAGCGAACCGAGACCCAGTACTTC

J: TRBJ1-2
D: TRBD1
V: TRBV2
size: -
CDR3: CASSEYRGTYGYTF
DNA: TGTGCCAGCAGTGAGTACAGGGGGACCTATGGCTACACCTTC

J: TRBJ2-1
D: TRBD1
V: TRBV19
size: -
CDR3: CASRPDRFYNEQFF
DNA: TGTGCCAGTAGACCGGACAGGTTCTACAATGAGCAGTTCTTC

J: TRBJ2-1
D: -
V: TRBV4-3
size: -
CDR3: CASSQARQAGFQFF
DNA: TGCGCCAGCAGCCAAGCGAGACAGGCGGGCTTTCAGTTCTTC

J: TRBJ2-3
D: TRBD2
V: TRBV18
size: -
CDR3: CASASGAGTDTQYF
DNA: TGTGCCAGCGCTAGCGGGGCCGGCACAGATACGCAGTATTTT

J: TRBJ2-2
D: -
V: TRBV5-1
size: -
CDR3: CASSLERLEYTGELFF
DNA: TGCGCCAGCAGCTTGGAGAGACTAGAGTACACCGGGGAGCTGTTTTTT

J: TRBJ2-5
D: TRBD1
V: TRBV5-1
size: -
CDR3: CASSTGTGGRETQYF
DNA: TGCGCCAGCAGCACAGGGACAGGGGGCCGGGAGACCCAGTACTTC

J: TRBJ1-1
D: TRBD1
V: TRBV2
size: -
CDR3: CASNGQGNTEAFF
DNA: TGTGCCAGCAACGGACAGGGGAACACTGAAGCTTTCTTT

J: TRBJ2-7
D: TRBD1
V: TRBV4-1
size: -
CDR3: CASSQVPWDRASYEQYF
DNA: TGCGCCAGCAGCCAAGTTCCTTGGGACAGGGCCTCCTACGAGCAGTACTTC

J: TRBJ2-1
D: -
V: TRBV11-1
size: -
CDR3: CASSHVEIEQFF
DNA: TGTGCCAGCAGTCATGTCGAGATTGAGCAGTTCTTC